This T cell receptor beta chain emerged from a study of cytomegalovirus exposure and HLA in healthy donors. Amplification used 60 Vbeta primers and 13 Jbeta primers. The table came from immunoSEQ multiplex PCR; TCRdb's copy has only in-frame clones and leaves some out. The sample shows tens of thousands of clones, over 60% of them seen only once. Notes on the study in general: HLA allele associations emerged for about 18,000 TCR beta sequences in a later analysis, at 0.05 false discovery rate.

Comments on this clone: The antigen remains unidentified.

V shed 5 bases, J shed 4 bases, and the junction held 13 bases outside the gene matches. Germline V lookup: CDR1 SEHNR, CDR2 FQNEAQ (reference sequence). The CDR3 extends over 16 amino acids. Material: PBMCs. The chain combines TRBV7-9 with TRBJ2-5; the match to TRBD1 covers 7 bases. The receptor's source is a male donor in good health and CMV-seronegative. Written as DNA, the CDR3 is TGTGCCAGCAGCCCCACCGGGACAGAAAGAGCAGAGACCCAGTACTTC. Protein product: CASSPTGTERAETQYF.